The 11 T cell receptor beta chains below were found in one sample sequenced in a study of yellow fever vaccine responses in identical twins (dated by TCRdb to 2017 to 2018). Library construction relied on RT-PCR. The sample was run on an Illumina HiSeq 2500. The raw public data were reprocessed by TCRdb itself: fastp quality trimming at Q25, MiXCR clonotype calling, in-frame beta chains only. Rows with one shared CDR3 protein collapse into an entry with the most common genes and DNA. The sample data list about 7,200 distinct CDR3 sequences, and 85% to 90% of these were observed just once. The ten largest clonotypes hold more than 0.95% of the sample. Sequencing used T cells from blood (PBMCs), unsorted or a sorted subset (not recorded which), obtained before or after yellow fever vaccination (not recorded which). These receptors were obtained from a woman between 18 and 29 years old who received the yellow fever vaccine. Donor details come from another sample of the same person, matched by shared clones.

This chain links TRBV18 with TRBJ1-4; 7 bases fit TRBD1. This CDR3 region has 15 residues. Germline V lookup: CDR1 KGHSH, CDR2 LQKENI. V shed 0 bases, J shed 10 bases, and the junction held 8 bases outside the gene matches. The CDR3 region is CASSPPDRNLGKLFF. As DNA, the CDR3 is TGTGCCAGCTCACCACCGGACAGGAATTTGGGAAAACTGTTTTTT.

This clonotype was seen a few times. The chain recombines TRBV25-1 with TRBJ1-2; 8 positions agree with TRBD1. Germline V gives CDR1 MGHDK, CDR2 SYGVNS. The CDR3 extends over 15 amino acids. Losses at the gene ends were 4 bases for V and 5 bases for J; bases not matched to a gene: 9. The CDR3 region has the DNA TGTGCCAGCAGTGCCTCAGGACAGGGAATTTATGGCTACACCTTC. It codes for CASSASGQGIYGYTF.

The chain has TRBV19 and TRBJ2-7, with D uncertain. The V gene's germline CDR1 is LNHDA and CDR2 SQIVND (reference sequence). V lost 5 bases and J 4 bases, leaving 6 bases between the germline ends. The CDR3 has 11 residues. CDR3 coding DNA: TGTGCCAGTAGTCGCGGTTACGAGCAGTACTTC. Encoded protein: CASSRGYEQYF.

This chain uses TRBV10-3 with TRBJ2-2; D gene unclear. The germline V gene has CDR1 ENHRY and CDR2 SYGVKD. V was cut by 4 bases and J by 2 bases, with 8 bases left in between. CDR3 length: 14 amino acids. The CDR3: CAISGTINTGELFF. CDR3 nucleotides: TGTGCCATCAGTGGAACGATTAACACCGGGGAGCTGTTTTTT.

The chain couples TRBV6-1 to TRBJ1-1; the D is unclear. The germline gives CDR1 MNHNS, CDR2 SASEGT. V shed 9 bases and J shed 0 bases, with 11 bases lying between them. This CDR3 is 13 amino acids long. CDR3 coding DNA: TGTGCCAGTCAACAGAGTTTGAACACTGAAGCTTTCTTT. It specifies CASQQSLNTEAFF.

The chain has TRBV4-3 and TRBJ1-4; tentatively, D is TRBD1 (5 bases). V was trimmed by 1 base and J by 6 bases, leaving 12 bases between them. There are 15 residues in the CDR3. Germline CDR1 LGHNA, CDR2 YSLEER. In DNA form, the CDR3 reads TGCGCCAGCAGCCAAGGGGCGGGGGTTCATGAAAAACTGTTTTTT. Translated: CASSQGAGVHEKLFF.

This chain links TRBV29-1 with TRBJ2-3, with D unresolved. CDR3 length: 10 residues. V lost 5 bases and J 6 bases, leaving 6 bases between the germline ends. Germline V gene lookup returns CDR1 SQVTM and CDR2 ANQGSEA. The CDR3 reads CSVIPDTQYF. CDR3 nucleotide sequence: TGCAGCGTTATTCCGGATACGCAGTATTTT.

The CDR3 nucleotides are TGTGCCAGCAGCCTCAGATTGGATCAGCCCCAGCATTTT. Translation: CASSLRLDQPQHF. J is TRBJ1-5 and V is TRBV3-1; D is unresolved. V was pared by 4 bases and J by 5 bases, with 9 bases between. From germline, CDR1 is LGHDT and CDR2 YNNKEL (reference sequence). The CDR3 runs to 13 residues.

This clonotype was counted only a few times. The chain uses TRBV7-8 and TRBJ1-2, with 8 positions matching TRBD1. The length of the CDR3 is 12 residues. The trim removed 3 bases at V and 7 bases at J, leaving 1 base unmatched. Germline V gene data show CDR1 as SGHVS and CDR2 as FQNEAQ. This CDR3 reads CASSLDRVGYTF. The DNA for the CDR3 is TGTGCCAGCAGCTTGGACAGGGTTGGCTACACCTTC.

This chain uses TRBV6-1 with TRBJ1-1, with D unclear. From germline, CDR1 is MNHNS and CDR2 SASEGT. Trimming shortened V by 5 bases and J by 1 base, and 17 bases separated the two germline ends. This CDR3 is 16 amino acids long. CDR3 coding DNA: TGTGCCAGCAGTCGCCCGCCGGGCACGGGGAACACTGAAGCTTTCTTT. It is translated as CASSRPPGTGNTEAFF.

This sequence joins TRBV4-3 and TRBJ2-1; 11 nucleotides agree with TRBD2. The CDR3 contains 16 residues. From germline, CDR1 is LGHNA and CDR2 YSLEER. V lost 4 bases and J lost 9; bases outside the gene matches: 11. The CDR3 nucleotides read TGCGCCAGCAGCCGAGAGACTAGCGGGATCTTGACTGAGCAGTTCTTC. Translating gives CASSRETSGILTEQFF.